These 10 T cell receptor beta chains were sequenced from one sample in a study of blood T cell repertoires in COVID-19. Profiling relied on immunoSEQ multiplex PCR, and the TCRdb table lists in-frame clones only, not all of them. The sample includes 150,000 to 200,000 clones, approximately 80% of them seen just once. Sequenced: PBMCs or T cells enriched from blood (not recorded which). The receptor set was obtained from a woman aged 60-75 years who had recovered from COVID-19.

This chain uses TRBV18 with TRBJ1-6; the D gene is possibly TRBD1 (6 bases). CDR3 size: 16 residues. V was cut by 2 bases and J by 5 bases, with 13 bases left in between. The germline V gene encodes CDR1 KGHSH and CDR2 LQKENI. CDR3 sequence (DNA): TGTGCCAGCTCACCAAAGAGGACAGTAAATAATTCACCCCTCCACTTT. It codes for CASSPKRTVNNSPLHF. Full variable domain (rest looked up from reference TRBV18 and TRBJ1-6): NAGVMQNPRHLVRRRGQEARLRCSPMKGHSHVYWYRQLPEEGLKFMVYLQKENIIDESGMPKERFSAEFPKEGPSILRIQQVVRGDSAAYFCASSPKRTVNNSPLHFGNGTRLTVT.

The chain joins TRBV6-5 to TRBJ2-7; the D gene is possibly TRBD1 (5 bases). The length of the CDR3 is 15 residues. Germline-derived CDR1 and CDR2 are MNHEY and SVGAGI. The V end was cut by 6 bases, the J end by 2 bases, with 17 bases between. The CDR3 region is CASSDWIPGPYEQYF. The CDR3 DNA is TGTGCCAGCAGCGACTGGATCCCAGGGCCCTACGAGCAGTACTTC.

This clone was detected only a few times. The rearrangement links TRBV25-1 to TRBJ2-7; D might be TRBD1 (7 bases). Germline CDR1 MGHDK, CDR2 SYGVNS. Trimming removed 4 bases from V and 3 bases from J, with 16 bases in between. The CDR3 is 15 amino acids. DNA for the CDR3: TGTGCCAGCAGTGGAAGGGGGCTAGCGCTCTACGAGCAGTACTTC. As protein: CASSGRGLALYEQYF.

V and J are TRBV3-1 (or the pseudogene TRBV3-2) and TRBJ2-1; 14 bases are a match to TRBD2. V shed 3 bases, J shed 12 bases, and the junction held 7 bases outside the gene matches. CDR3 length: 15 residues. Germline V gene data show CDR1 as LGHDT and CDR2 as YNNKEL (reference sequence). The CDR3, as DNA: TGTGCCAGCAGCCAGGGACTAGCGGGGGAGAGTCGGCAGTTCTTC. The encoded protein is CASSQGLAGESRQFF.

This chain connects TRBV6-1 to TRBJ1-1; D gene unclear. Germline lookup yields CDR1 MNHNS and CDR2 SASEGT. V was cut by 3 bases and J by 4 bases, with 12 bases left in between. The length of the CDR3 is 14 residues. The CDR3: CASSEHMETTEAFF. DNA for the CDR3: TGTGCCAGCAGTGAGCACATGGAGACCACTGAAGCTTTCTTT.

The chain joins TRBV9 to TRBJ2-7, with D possibly being TRBD1 (6 bases). The ends were cut back, 0 bases at V and 2 bases at J, with 15 bases in the middle. CDR3 size: 16 residues. Germline V gene sequence: CDR1 SGDLS, CDR2 YYNGEE. The CDR3 loop is CASSVGGRQTTYEQYF. CDR3 DNA: TGTGCCAGCAGCGTAGGGGGGCGGCAAACCACCTACGAGCAGTACTTC.

This clone has only a few counts. The rearrangement joins TRBV2 to TRBJ2-7; 7 bases are shared with TRBD2. Germline V gene data show CDR1 as SNHLY and CDR2 as FYNNEI. The CDR3 consists of 14 residues. The V and J ends lost 4 bases and 0 bases, in that order; junction bases with no gene match: 3. The CDR3 DNA reads as TGTGCCAGCAGTGCCGGGGGGAGCTCCTACGAGCAGTACTTC. Translated: CASSAGGSSYEQYF. Full variable domain (rest looked up from reference TRBV2 and TRBJ2-7): EPEVTQTPSHQVTQMGQEVILRCVPISNHLYFYWYRQILGQKVEFLVSFYNNEISEKSEIFDDQFSVERPDGSNFTLKIRSTKLEDSAMYFCASSAGGSSYEQYFGPGTRLTVT.

This sequence joins TRBV5-1 and TRBJ2-7, with 7 bases identical to TRBD1. The germline CDR1 and CDR2 sequences are SGHRS and YFSETQ. After removal of 0 bases from V and 5 bases from J, the junction contained 8 bases not matched to a gene. This CDR3 spans 15 amino acids. The CDR3 spells CASSLAGQDNHEQYF. The CDR3 DNA sequence: TGCGCCAGCAGCTTGGCAGGACAGGATAACCACGAGCAGTACTTC. Supplemented by reference TRBV5-1 and TRBJ2-7, the full variable domain reads KAGVTQTPRYLIKTRGQQVTLSCSPISGHRSVSWYQQTPGQGLQFLFEYFSETQRNKGNFPGRFSGRQFSNSRSEMNVSTLELGDSALYLCASSLAGQDNHEQYFGPGTRLTVT.

This clone was picked up one time. V usage is TRBV2 and J usage is TRBJ2-3; 11 nucleotides align to TRBD2. Germline CDR1 SNHLY, CDR2 FYNNEI. CDR3 length: 15 residues. The trim removed 4 bases at V and 4 bases at J, leaving 4 bases unmatched. CDR3 sequence (DNA): TGTGCCAGCAGTGGACTAGCGGGGACCTCAGATACGCAGTATTTT. Protein product: CASSGLAGTSDTQYF.

The V gene is TRBV11-3, the J gene TRBJ2-1, with 9 bases identical to TRBD2. The CDR3 is 14 amino acids. The germline V gene encodes CDR1 SGHNT and CDR2 YENEEA. J gave up 6 bases and V 5 bases, and 5 bases lay outside the gene matches. The CDR3 nucleotides read TGTGCCAGCAGCGTTACGGGACTAGCCAATGAGCAGTTCTTC. Its translation is CASSVTGLANEQFF.